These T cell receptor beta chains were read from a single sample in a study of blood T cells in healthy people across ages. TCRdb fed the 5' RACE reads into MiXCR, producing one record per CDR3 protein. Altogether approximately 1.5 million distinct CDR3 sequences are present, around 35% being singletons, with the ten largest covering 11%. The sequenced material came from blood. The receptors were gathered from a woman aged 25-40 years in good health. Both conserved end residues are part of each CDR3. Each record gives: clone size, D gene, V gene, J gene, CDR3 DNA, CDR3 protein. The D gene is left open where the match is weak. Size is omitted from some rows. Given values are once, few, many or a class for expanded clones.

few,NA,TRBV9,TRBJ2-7,TGTGCCAGCAGCGTGGCACAGGGACAAACCTACGAGCAGTACTTC,CASSVAQGQTYEQYF
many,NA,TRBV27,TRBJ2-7,TGTGCCAGCAGTCTTGGCAACACCTACGAGCAGTACTTC,CASSLGNTYEQYF
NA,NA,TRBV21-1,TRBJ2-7,TGTGCCAGCAGCAAATTGACCCAGGGACGTTACGAGCAGTACTTC,CASSKLTQGRYEQYF
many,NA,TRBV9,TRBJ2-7,TGTGAGAAGCGGCTCTACGAGCAGTACTTC,CEKRLYEQYF
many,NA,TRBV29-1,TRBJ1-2,TGCAGCGTGTCGAAGGAAGACTATGGCTACACCTTC,CSVSKEDYGYTF
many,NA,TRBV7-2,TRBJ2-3,TGTGCCAGCAGCTTAGTAGGAGGGACAGATACGCAGTATTTT,CASSLVGGTDTQYF
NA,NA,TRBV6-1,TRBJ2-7,TGTGCCAGCAGCCGGGGGGGGCCAGGGGGTACCTCCTACGAGCAGTACTTC,CASSRGGPGGTSYEQYF
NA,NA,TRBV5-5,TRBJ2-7,TGTGCCAGCAGCTTGGCCCGAGGGAGCTCCTACGAGCAGTACTTC,CASSLARGSSYEQYF
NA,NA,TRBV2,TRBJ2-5,TGTGCCGCCAGGGAGAGCGCGGAGACCCAGTACTTC,CAARESAETQYF
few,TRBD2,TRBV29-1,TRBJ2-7,TGCAGCGCCTTGACTAGCGGTCTCTACGAGCAGTACTTC,CSALTSGLYEQYF
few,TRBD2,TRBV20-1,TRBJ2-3,TGCAGTGCCGGACTAGCGGGAGAGGATACGCAGTATTTT,CSAGLAGEDTQYF
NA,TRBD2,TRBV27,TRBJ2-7,TGTGCCAACCATGCGGGGGACTACGAGCAGTACTTC,CANHAGDYEQYF
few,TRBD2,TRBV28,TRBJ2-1,TGTGCCAGCAGAGGACTAGCGGGAGGTCCCTCTAGGAATGAGCAGTTCTTC,CASRGLAGGPSRNEQFF
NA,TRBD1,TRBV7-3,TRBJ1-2,TGTGCCAGCAGCCCAGGGGGGCAGGGGTTTGGCTACACCTTC,CASSPGGQGFGYTF
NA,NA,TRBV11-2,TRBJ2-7,TGTGCCAGCAGCTTCCTTGCAGCGCCCTACGAGCAGTACTTC,CASSFLAAPYEQYF